Each of the 21 T cell receptor beta chains below was sequenced from the same sample in a study of blood T cell repertoires in COVID-19 (dated by TCRdb to the early 2020s). Preparation of the library involved the immunoSEQ multiplex PCR assay. Here the immuneACCESS table is served through TCRdb, limited to in-frame sequences with V and J called. Missing clones are a known gap in these copies; in checked studies unresolved V genes cover under half, and the rest lacks a known reason. Counted in this sample were about 180,000 clones; 80% of them appeared once. Clones ranked in the top ten supply about an eighth of the sample. The sequencing input was PBMCs or T cells enriched from blood (not recorded which). All receptors derive from a man in his fifties or sixties who had been exposed to COVID-19.

The J gene is TRBJ2-4, the V gene TRBV6-5; weak D call: TRBD2 (5 bases). Germline loops: CDR1 MNHEY, CDR2 SVGAGI. With 6 bases removed from V and 9 bases from J, the gap between germline ends came to 6 bases. The CDR3 has 10 residues. The CDR3 spells CASREAIQYF. CDR3 nucleotide sequence: TGTGCCAGCAGGGAGGCCATTCAGTACTTC.

J is TRBJ1-1 and V is TRBV5-1, with a weak D call TRBD1 (5 bases). The V gene's germline CDR1 is SGHRS and CDR2 YFSETQ. Trimming removed 0 bases from V and 5 bases from J, with 14 bases in between. This CDR3 region has 15 residues. Here the CDR3 DNA reads TGCGCCAGCAGCTTGGGGGGCAGGACGAGGACTGAAGCTTTCTTT. It encodes CASSLGGRTRTEAFF.

This clone was picked up one time. J is TRBJ1-6 and V is TRBV3-1 (or the pseudogene TRBV3-2); D uncertain. The CDR3 is 16 residues long. Germline loops: CDR1 LGHDT, CDR2 YNNKEL (reference sequence). V shed 1 base and J shed 7 bases, with 14 bases lying between them. CDR3 DNA: TGTGCCAGCAGCCAAGGCTCTCCGGGAACCAATTCACCCCTCCACTTT. This encodes CASSQGSPGTNSPLHF.

The chain uses TRBV9 and TRBJ1-3; the D gene is possibly TRBD1 (6 bases). The ends were cut back, 4 bases at V and 0 bases at J, with 17 bases in the middle. Per the germline V gene, CDR1 is SGDLS and CDR2 is YYNGEE. The CDR3 sequence is 17 residues long. DNA of the CDR3: TGTGCCAGCAGCCTACTTCAGGGGTTCAGCTCTGGAAACACCATATATTTT. Amino acids: CASSLLQGFSSGNTIYF.

CDR3 region: CASSDRADTQYF. CDR3 nucleotides: TGTGCCAGCAGTGACCGGGCAGATACGCAGTATTTT. This chain uses TRBV25-1 with TRBJ2-3; D unclear. This CDR3 has 12 residues. CDR1 MGHDK and CDR2 SYGVNS come from the germline V gene. Trimming pared 3 bases from V and 4 bases from J, leaving 5 bases between.

This clone was seen more than once but under ten times. The J gene is TRBJ2-7, the V gene TRBV11-3; 10 nucleotides line up with TRBD1. The germline CDR1 and CDR2 sequences are SGHNT and YENEEA. This CDR3 has 15 residues. V was clipped by 4 bases and J by 6 bases; unmatched bases: 9. CDR3 nucleotides: TGTGCCAGCAGCTCAACCGGGACAGGGGCAGGCGAGCAGTACTTC. It translates to CASSSTGTGAGEQYF.

The chain combines TRBV6-5 with TRBJ2-1; no clear D. Trimming cost V 0 bases and J 8 bases, with 11 bases left between them. CDR3 length equals 14 residues. The germline CDR1 and CDR2 sequences are MNHEY and SVGAGI. As DNA, the CDR3 is TGTGCCAGCAGTTACTCTACCCTAGGATATGAGCAGTTCTTC. Its protein product is CASSYSTLGYEQFF.

This clone was counted only a few times. The rearrangement links TRBV30 to TRBJ1-5; TRBD1 aligns across 9 bases. This CDR3 region has 17 residues. The trim removed 0 bases at V and 0 bases at J, leaving 6 bases unmatched. Germline CDR1 and CDR2: GTSNPN and SVGIG (reference sequence). The CDR3 loop reads CAWSVRGQGYSNQPQHF. In nucleotides, the CDR3 is TGTGCCTGGAGTGTAAGGGGACAGGGTTATAGCAATCAGCCCCAGCATTTT.

The V and J genes are TRBV7-2 and TRBJ2-7, with 10 bases fitting TRBD1. The CDR3 has 15 amino acids. Germline CDR1 is SGHTA and CDR2 is FQGNSA. V dropped 5 bases and J dropped 2; count of bases not matched to a gene: 6. CDR3 DNA: TGTGCCAGCAGCCAAGGACAGGGGGAGGCCTACGAGCAGTACTTC. Protein: CASSQGQGEAYEQYF. Drawing the rest from reference TRBV7-2 and TRBJ2-7, the complete variable domain is GAGVSQSPSNKVTEKGKDVELRCDPISGHTALYWYRQSLGQGLEFLIYFQGNSAPDKSGLPSDRFSAERTGGSVSTLTIQRTQQEDSAVYLCASSQGQGEAYEQYFGPGTRLTVT.

Here the CDR3 reads CASSRGQNTGELFF. CDR3 bases: TGTGCCAGCAGCCGAGGTCAGAACACCGGGGAGCTGTTTTTT. V and J are TRBV11-3 and TRBJ2-2; D gene unclear. The germline V and J ends were trimmed by 5 bases and 1 base, with 8 bases remaining between them. The CDR3 has 14 amino acids. Germline V lookup: CDR1 SGHNT, CDR2 YENEEA. The entire variable domain, with the rest obtained from reference TRBV11-3 and TRBJ2-2, is as follows: EAGVVQSPRYKIIEKKQPVAFWCNPISGHNTLYWYLQNLGQGPELLIRYENEEAVDDSQLPKDRFSAERLKGVDSTLKIQPAELGDSAVYLCASSRGQNTGELFFGEGSRLTVL.

This chain connects TRBV6-2 or TRBV6-3 to TRBJ2-7, with 8 bases fitting TRBD2. This CDR3 has 15 amino acids. Germline assignment: CDR1 MNHEY and CDR2 SVGEGT. The V and J ends lost 0 bases and 6 bases, in that order; junction bases with no gene match: 7. CDR3 protein: CASSYSVGGRPEQYF. The CDR3 nucleotides are TGTGCCAGCAGTTACTCGGTAGGCGGGAGGCCCGAGCAGTACTTC.

This chain joins TRBV6-5 and TRBJ1-3, with D perhaps matching TRBD1 (6 bases). The CDR3 runs to 12 residues. V shed 9 bases and J shed 2 bases, with 8 bases lying between them. Germline CDR1 reads MNHEY; CDR2 reads SVGAGI. CDR3 amino acids: CASGTTGNTIYF. CDR3 coding DNA: TGTGCCAGTGGGACAACTGGAAACACCATATATTTT.

This clone occurred many times. V is TRBV27 and J is TRBJ2-1, with 10 bases that match TRBD1. V was pared by 5 bases and J by 10 bases, with 8 bases of the junction left unmatched. The CDR3 is 14 amino acids. Germline assignment: CDR1 MNHEY and CDR2 SMNVEV (reference sequence). The CDR3 sequence: CASSMTGGRGEQFF. CDR3 DNA: TGTGCCAGCAGTATGACAGGGGGCAGGGGAGAGCAGTTCTTC.

The chain has TRBV24-1 and TRBJ1-5; no clear D gene. The V end was cut by 3 bases, the J end by 7 bases, with 18 bases between. Germline CDR1 is KGHDR and CDR2 is SFDVKD. This CDR3 is 16 amino acids long. CDR3 loop: CATSDSGPGGEQPQHF. In DNA form, the CDR3 reads TGTGCCACCAGTGATAGTGGGCCGGGCGGGGAACAGCCCCAGCATTTT.

This chain connects TRBV11-2 to TRBJ1-3; 7 positions match TRBD1. The germline V gene has CDR1 SGHAT and CDR2 FQNNGV. The length of the CDR3 is 14 residues. V lost 5 bases to trimming and J lost 2 bases; unmatched junction nucleotides: 3. CDR3 protein: CASSPTGPGNTIYF. The CDR3 region has the DNA TGTGCCAGCAGCCCGACAGGGCCTGGAAACACCATATATTTT.

This chain joins TRBV27 and TRBJ2-7; 11 bases are a match to TRBD1. V shed 3 bases and J 6 bases; nucleotides not matched to a gene: 4. The germline V gene has CDR1 MNHEY and CDR2 SMNVEV (reference sequence). The CDR3 sequence is 14 residues long. The CDR3 loop is CASSFRDRGGEQYF. The DNA of the CDR3 is TGTGCCAGCAGTTTCCGGGACAGGGGGGGCGAGCAGTACTTC.

This chain uses TRBV7-8 with TRBJ1-5; 8 positions agree with TRBD1. The V gene end was trimmed by 1 base and the J gene end by 0 bases; junction bases not matched to a gene: 8. The CDR3 has 18 residues. Germline CDR1 and CDR2: SGHVS and FQNEAQ. The CDR3 bases are TGTGCCAGCAGCTTAGGGGGGACAGGAGGCTATAGCAATCAGCCCCAGCATTTT. It encodes CASSLGGTGGYSNQPQHF. Combining the CDR3 with reference TRBV7-8 and TRBJ1-5 gives the whole variable domain GAGVSQSPRYKVAKRGQDVALRCDPISGHVSLFWYQQALGQGPEFLTYFQNEAQLDKSGLPSDRFFAERPEGSVSTLKIQRTQQEDSAVYLCASSLGGTGGYSNQPQHFGDGTRLSIL.

The chain joins TRBV15 to TRBJ1-1; TRBD1 matches 9 bases. CDR3 length: 16 residues. Germline trimming cut 5 bases from V and 1 base from J; bases unmatched to any gene: 8. In germline, CDR1 is LNHNV, CDR2 YYDKDF (reference sequence). As DNA, the CDR3 is TGTGCCACCAGCGGCGGGACAGGGCTTAGGAACACTGAAGCTTTCTTT. Protein sequence: CATSGGTGLRNTEAFF.

The chain links TRBV19 to TRBJ2-7, with TRBD1 matching 7 bases. Looked up from germline, CDR1 is LNHDA and CDR2 is SQIVND (reference sequence). Losses at the gene ends were 5 bases for V and 3 bases for J; bases not matched to a gene: 7. This CDR3 is built from 14 residues. The CDR3 is CASSPTGAGYEQYF. The CDR3 region has the DNA TGTGCCAGTAGTCCAACAGGGGCCGGCTACGAGCAGTACTTC.

The chain carries TRBV27 and TRBJ1-2, with D maybe TRBD1 (6 bases). The CDR3 is 15 amino acids. Germline CDR1 is MNHEY and CDR2 is SMNVEV (reference sequence). Deletions cut 7 bases from V and 5 bases from J, with 20 bases between. In DNA, the CDR3 is TGTGCCAGCACCCTAATAGGGGGAGGGGGATATGGCTACACCTTC. This gives the protein CASTLIGGGGYGYTF.

The V gene is TRBV6-2 or TRBV6-3, the J gene TRBJ1-2; D is undetermined. The CDR3 is made up of 13 amino acids. Deletions cut 6 bases from V and 4 bases from J, with 12 bases between. CDR1 MNHEY and CDR2 SVGEGT come from the germline V gene. CDR3 amino acids: CASSTNGPYGYTF. CDR3 coding DNA: TGTGCCAGCAGCACTAACGGCCCCTATGGCTACACCTTC.